This is a list of T cell receptor beta chains from one sample in a study of a mutant IDH1 vaccine in newly diagnosed glioma. No antigens are known for them. Using immunoSEQ multiplex PCR, the repertoire was profiled, and TCRdb retains in-frame clones only, with some absent. The repertoire holds more than 40,000 clones, roughly 73% seen once, with under 2% in the top ten. Sequenced material: PBMCs, taken from a glioma patient whose treatment included an IDH1 peptide vaccine. The receptors come from a woman in her thirties or forties with glioma. Each CDR3 is given with its conserved first and last residue. The order of the fields is clone size, V gene, J gene, D gene, CDR3 protein, CDR3 DNA. D genes are given only for firm matches. Size tells how often a clone was seen (once, few, many) or the class of an expanded clone, and some rows leave it out.

size: NA
V: TRBV7-2
J: TRBJ2-5
D: TRBD2
CDR3: CASTTRRGGETQYF
DNA: TGTGCCAGCACCACCCGGCGGGGGGGGGAGACCCAGTACTTC

size: NA
V: TRBV6-1
J: TRBJ1-1
D: NA
CDR3: CASSPLTASNTEAFF
DNA: TGTGCCAGCAGTCCCTTGACCGCTTCGAACACTGAAGCTTTCTTT

size: NA
V: TRBV6-5
J: TRBJ1-2
D: NA
CDR3: CASSYSWASPYGYTF
DNA: TGTGCCAGCAGTTATTCGTGGGCTTCCCCCTATGGCTACACCTTC

size: once
V: TRBV5-1
J: TRBJ2-5
D: NA
CDR3: CASSPQGWIQETQYF
DNA: TGCGCCAGCAGCCCTCAGGGATGGATTCAAGAGACCCAGTACTTC

size: NA
V: TRBV5-1
J: TRBJ1-1
D: TRBD1
CDR3: CASSLTGYTEAFF
DNA: TGCGCCAGCAGCCTGACAGGGTACACTGAAGCTTTCTTT

size: NA
V: TRBV9
J: TRBJ2-5
D: TRBD2
CDR3: CASSEARTSYGETQYF
DNA: TGTGCCAGCAGCGAGGCCCGGACTAGCTATGGAGAGACCCAGTACTTC

size: NA
V: TRBV11-2
J: TRBJ2-5
D: NA
CDR3: CASSQALSAETQYF
DNA: TGTGCCAGCAGCCAAGCACTTAGCGCAGAGACCCAGTACTTC

size: NA
V: TRBV10-1
J: TRBJ2-2
D: NA
CDR3: CASRWGNTGELFF
DNA: TGCGCCAGCAGATGGGGTAACACCGGGGAGCTGTTTTTT

size: NA
V: TRBV6-4
J: TRBJ1-6
D: NA
CDR3: CASSAGGGAYNSPLHF
DNA: TGTGCCAGCAGTGCTGGAGGAGGGGCCTATAATTCACCCCTCCACTTT

size: once
V: TRBV10-3
J: TRBJ1-6
D: NA
CDR3: CAAGTADNSPLHF
DNA: TGTGCCGCGGGGACGGCAGATAATTCACCCCTCCACTTT

size: NA
V: TRBV19
J: TRBJ1-1
D: TRBD1
CDR3: CASSIRTGGKTEAFF
DNA: TGTGCCAGTAGTATCAGAACAGGGGGAAAAACTGAAGCTTTCTTT

size: NA
V: TRBV29-1
J: TRBJ2-1
D: TRBD2
CDR3: CSVASGVSYNEQFF
DNA: TGCAGCGTGGCTAGCGGGGTCTCCTACAATGAGCAGTTCTTC

size: NA
V: TRBV2
J: TRBJ1-2
D: NA
CDR3: CASKVSPDGYTF
DNA: TGTGCCAGCAAGGTATCGCCGGATGGCTACACCTTC

size: NA
V: TRBV10-3
J: TRBJ2-3
D: NA
CDR3: CATLSEGGRTDTQYF
DNA: TGTGCCACTCTTTCCGAGGGGGGGCGGACAGATACGCAGTATTTT

size: NA
V: TRBV10-1
J: TRBJ2-2
D: NA
CDR3: CASSPWATGELFF
DNA: TGCGCCAGCAGCCCGTGGGCCACCGGGGAGCTGTTTTTT

size: NA
V: TRBV27
J: TRBJ1-2
D: NA
CDR3: CASSFNGGYTF
DNA: TGTGCCAGCAGTTTCAACGGAGGCTACACCTTC

size: once
V: TRBV10-1
J: TRBJ2-5
D: TRBD2
CDR3: CASSKGLAGTTYQETQYF
DNA: TGCGCCAGCAGCAAGGGACTAGCGGGGACCACCTACCAAGAGACCCAGTACTTC

size: NA
V: TRBV7-2
J: TRBJ2-7
D: TRBD2
CDR3: CASSFDGTSGSYEQYF
DNA: TGTGCCAGCAGCTTTGACGGGACTAGCGGCTCCTACGAGCAGTACTTC

size: NA
V: TRBV2
J: TRBJ2-3
D: TRBD2
CDR3: CASSPTLAGGSDTQYF
DNA: TGTGCCAGCAGTCCTACCCTAGCGGGGGGGAGTGATACGCAGTATTTT

size: few
V: TRBV7-9
J: TRBJ1-1
D: NA
CDR3: CASSPDRRGMNTEAFF
DNA: TGTGCCAGCAGCCCAGACAGGCGGGGAATGAACACTGAAGCTTTCTTT

size: NA
V: TRBV19
J: TRBJ2-3
D: NA
CDR3: CASSIGAPGGTDTQYF
DNA: TGTGCCAGTAGTATCGGAGCCCCGGGGGGCACAGATACGCAGTATTTT

size: NA
V: TRBV30
J: TRBJ1-3
D: NA
CDR3: CAWRHGNTIYF
DNA: TGTGCCTGGAGGCACGGAAACACCATATATTTT

size: NA
V: TRBV30
J: TRBJ1-5
D: NA
CDR3: CAWTPASNQPQHF
DNA: TGTGCCTGGACCCCGGCCAGCAATCAGCCCCAGCATTTT

size: NA
V: TRBV5-6
J: TRBJ2-5
D: TRBD2
CDR3: CASSRTSGQETQYF
DNA: TGTGCCAGCAGCAGGACTAGCGGGCAAGAGACCCAGTACTTC